This is a list of T cell receptor beta chains from one sample in a study of somatic mutations in cytotoxic T cells in rheumatoid arthritis. Assay: immunoSEQ multiplex PCR; the TCRdb copy retains only in-frame clones and omits some. The table records 15,000 to 20,000 clones, about 80% of them present only once. Sequenced sample: CD8+ T cells sorted from blood. These receptors all come from an adult with rheumatoid arthritis. The CDR3 runs from the conserved cysteine through the conserved F or W. The order of the fields is clone size, V gene, D gene, J gene, CDR3 DNA, CDR3 protein. D genes are given only for firm matches. Size tells how often a clone was seen (once, few, many) or the class of an expanded clone, and some rows leave it out.

clone_size: once; v_call: TRBV2; d_call: -; j_call: TRBJ1-2; cdr3_nt: TGTGCCAGCAGTGCCAACGGGGGCGCAGTCTATGGCTACACCTTC; cdr3_aa: CASSANGGAVYGYTF
clone_size: -; v_call: TRBV9; d_call: TRBD1; j_call: TRBJ1-1; cdr3_nt: TGTGCCAGCAGCGTTTCCGCCGGGACAGGGGCCATGAACACTGAAGCTTTCTTT; cdr3_aa: CASSVSAGTGAMNTEAFF
clone_size: -; v_call: TRBV5-1; d_call: -; j_call: TRBJ1-2; cdr3_nt: TGCGCCAGCAGCTTGGGGGCTCAAAGCGGAACAGGGAGTTGGTTGTATGGCTACACCTTC; cdr3_aa: CASSLGAQSGTGSWLYGYTF
clone_size: -; v_call: TRBV9; d_call: TRBD1; j_call: TRBJ1-1; cdr3_nt: TGTGCCAGCAGCGCCCAGACAGGGGGCGCGCGTGGGGGTACTGAAGCTTTCTTT; cdr3_aa: CASSAQTGGARGGTEAFF
clone_size: -; v_call: TRBV10-1; d_call: TRBD1; j_call: TRBJ1-5; cdr3_nt: TGCGCCAGCAGCGCGGACAGGGCTGACCAGCCCCAGCATTTT; cdr3_aa: CASSADRADQPQHF
clone_size: few; v_call: TRBV9; d_call: -; j_call: TRBJ1-3; cdr3_nt: TGTGCCAGCAGCGTAGGGCGGGGACCCTTCTCTGGAAACACCATATATTTT; cdr3_aa: CASSVGRGPFSGNTIYF
clone_size: -; v_call: TRBV28; d_call: -; j_call: TRBJ1-5; cdr3_nt: TGTGCCAGCAGTTTGGCTAGCAATCAGCCCCAGCATTTT; cdr3_aa: CASSLASNQPQHF
clone_size: -; v_call: TRBV7-9; d_call: -; j_call: TRBJ1-5; cdr3_nt: TGTGCCAGCCGATTTGGCAATCAGCCCCAGCATTTT; cdr3_aa: CASRFGNQPQHF
clone_size: -; v_call: TRBV10-2; d_call: TRBD1; j_call: TRBJ1-2; cdr3_nt: TGCGCCAGCAGGGGGTTGACAGGGGGGAACTATGGCTACACCTTC; cdr3_aa: CASRGLTGGNYGYTF
clone_size: -; v_call: TRBV27; d_call: -; j_call: TRBJ2-3; cdr3_nt: TGTGCCAGCAGTCCAACTACAGATACGCAGTATTTT; cdr3_aa: CASSPTTDTQYF
clone_size: -; v_call: TRBV7-2; d_call: -; j_call: TRBJ2-7; cdr3_nt: TGTGCCAGCAGCTTGGGTGGGGGGTTGTACGAGCAGTACTTC; cdr3_aa: CASSLGGGLYEQYF
clone_size: medium-sized; v_call: TRBV19; d_call: TRBD1; j_call: TRBJ1-1; cdr3_nt: TGTGCCAGTAGTACTTCGCAGGGGGCGCCTCGGACTGAAGCTTTCTTT; cdr3_aa: CASSTSQGAPRTEAFF
clone_size: -; v_call: TRBV5-4; d_call: TRBD2; j_call: TRBJ2-3; cdr3_nt: TGTGCCAGCAGTGGACTAGCGGCCTCTAGCACAGATACGCAGTATTTT; cdr3_aa: CASSGLAASSTDTQYF
clone_size: few; v_call: TRBV7-9; d_call: -; j_call: TRBJ2-4; cdr3_nt: TGTGCCAGCAGCTCACAGGGTCGGATTCAGTACTTC; cdr3_aa: CASSSQGRIQYF
clone_size: -; v_call: TRBV9; d_call: TRBD1; j_call: TRBJ1-5; cdr3_nt: TGTGCCAGCAGCGTAGAGGGACAGGGAAGCAATCAGCCCCAGCATTTT; cdr3_aa: CASSVEGQGSNQPQHF
clone_size: -; v_call: TRBV14; d_call: -; j_call: TRBJ2-2; cdr3_nt: TGTGCCAGCAGCCAAGTCCATACCGGGGAGCTGTTTTTT; cdr3_aa: CASSQVHTGELFF
clone_size: -; v_call: TRBV9; d_call: -; j_call: TRBJ2-5; cdr3_nt: TGTGCCAGCAGCCCACGTAACCCTCTTACTCAGCTCCAAGAGACCCAGTACTTC; cdr3_aa: CASSPRNPLTQLQETQYF